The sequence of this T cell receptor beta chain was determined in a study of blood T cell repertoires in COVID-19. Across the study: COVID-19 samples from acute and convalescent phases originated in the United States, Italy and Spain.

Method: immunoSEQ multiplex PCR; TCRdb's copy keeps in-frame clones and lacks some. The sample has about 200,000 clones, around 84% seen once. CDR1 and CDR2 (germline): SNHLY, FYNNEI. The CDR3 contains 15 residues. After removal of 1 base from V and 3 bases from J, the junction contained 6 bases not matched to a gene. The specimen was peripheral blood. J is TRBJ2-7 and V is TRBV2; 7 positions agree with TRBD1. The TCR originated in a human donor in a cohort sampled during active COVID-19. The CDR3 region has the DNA TGTGCCAGCAGTGAAGGGGACAGCTTAGTCTACGAGCAGTACTTC. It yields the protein CASSEGDSLVYEQYF. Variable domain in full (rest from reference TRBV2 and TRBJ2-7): EPEVTQTPSHQVTQMGQEVILRCVPISNHLYFYWYRQILGQKVEFLVSFYNNEISEKSEIFDDQFSVERPDGSNFTLKIRSTKLEDSAMYFCASSEGDSLVYEQYFGPGTRLTVT.